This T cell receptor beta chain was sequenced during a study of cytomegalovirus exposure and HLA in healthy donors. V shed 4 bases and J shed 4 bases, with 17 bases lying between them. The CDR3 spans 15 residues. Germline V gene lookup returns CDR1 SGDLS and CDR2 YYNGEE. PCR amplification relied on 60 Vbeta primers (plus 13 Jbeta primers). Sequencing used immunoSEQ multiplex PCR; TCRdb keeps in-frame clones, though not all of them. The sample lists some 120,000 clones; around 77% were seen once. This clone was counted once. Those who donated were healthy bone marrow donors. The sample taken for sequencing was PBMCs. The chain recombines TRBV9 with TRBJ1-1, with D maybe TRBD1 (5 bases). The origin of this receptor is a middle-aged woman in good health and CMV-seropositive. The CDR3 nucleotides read TGTGCCAGCAGCCCCAGGGTAAATGAAGGCACTGAAGCTTTCTTT. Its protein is CASSPRVNEGTEAFF.